This TCR beta chain was observed in a study of T cell responses to AZD1222 COVID-19 vaccine. The assay was immunoSEQ multiplex PCR, and TCRdb's table has in-frame clones only and misses some. This sample has 130,000 or so clones, with 75% to 95% found just once. V gave up 6 bases and J gave up 7 bases; unmatched junction bases: 12. Germline V gene sequence: CDR1 SGHDT, CDR2 YYEEEE. The CDR3 consists of 15 residues. Study-level points and caveats: Epitopes outside B.1.351 and B.1.1.7 mutated regions reportedly drew nearly half of spike TCRs. When two AZD1222 doses had been given, Spike-specific TCR breadth and depth rose.

This clone appeared once. The antigen remains undetermined. Sequenced here: peripheral blood, sampled on day 0 of AZD1222 vaccination. The chain links TRBV5-6 to TRBJ2-1; 8 positions agree with TRBD1. The sequence was obtained from an adult in good health. Here the CDR3 DNA reads TGTGCCAGCACCCCACCAGGGGGCCCCTGGAATGAGCAGTTCTTC. This sequence encodes CASTPPGGPWNEQFF.